A single sample is the source of the 24 T cell receptor beta chains below, sequenced in a study of beta chain features in type 1 diabetes. Notes on the study in general: Moderate but significant shortening of TCRB CDR3s was recorded in all four CD4+ subsets from Type 1 diabetes patients.

The investigators reverse transcribed all of the isolated RNA, so they sequenced expressed TCRB transcripts. Clones were read by immunoSEQ multiplex PCR, and TCRdb kept only the in-frame ones, dropping some. The repertoire holds roughly 700,000 clones, with about an eighth as singletons. For these TCRs, the target antigens are not known. The source material was naive CD4+ T cells from blood. The receptors stem from a man younger than 35 with type 1 diabetes.

This clone appeared a few times. The rearrangement uses TRBV10-3 and TRBJ1-5, with a possible D match to TRBD1 (6 bases). Germline V gene data show CDR1 as ENHRY and CDR2 as SYGVKD. V was trimmed by 5 bases and J by 2 bases, leaving 10 bases between them. The CDR3 totals 14 residues. CDR3 DNA: TGTGCCATCAGTCCAGGGGCGGGCAATCAGCCCCAGCATTTT. It specifies CAISPGAGNQPQHF.

The chain is built from TRBV4-1 and TRBJ1-6; D might be TRBD1 (6 bases). V dropped 3 bases and J dropped 7 bases, with 13 bases sitting between them. The CDR3 is 15 amino acids. CDR1 is MGHRA and CDR2 is YSYEKL in the germline V gene. CDR3 amino acids: CASSQAQGNNSPLHF. For the CDR3, the DNA is TGCGCCAGCAGCCAGGCTCAGGGGAACAATTCACCCCTCCACTTT.

The rearrangement uses TRBV28 and TRBJ2-1; the D gene is possibly TRBD2 (6 bases). The CDR3 runs to 15 residues. V was shortened by 4 bases and J by 5 bases, with 15 bases between the two germline ends. CDR1 is MDHEN and CDR2 is SYDVKM in the germline V gene. In nucleotides, the CDR3 is TGTGCCAGCAGTTCCGCCGGGACTGCAGACAATGAGCAGTTCTTC. This translates into CASSSAGTADNEQFF.

The chain recombines TRBV6-6 with TRBJ1-1; D unclear. CDR3 length: 13 residues. Trimming took 2 bases from V and 7 from J, leaving 11 bases between them. CDR1 is MNHNY, CDR2 SVGAGI, per germline (reference sequence). CDR3 in DNA: TGTGCCAGCAGTTACAGGGTACTAGATGAAGCTTTCTTT. Its protein is CASSYRVLDEAFF.

The V and J genes are TRBV19 and TRBJ2-7, with D unclear. V was cut by 4 bases and J by 2 bases, with 9 bases left in between. Per the germline V gene, CDR1 is LNHDA and CDR2 is SQIVND (reference sequence). This CDR3 contains 13 residues. The CDR3 coding sequence is TGTGCCAGTAGTAACGGACCACCCTACGAGCAGTACTTC. Translated, it gives CASSNGPPYEQYF.

This clone was picked up a small number of times. V is TRBV11-3 and J is TRBJ1-6; 11 bases are shared with TRBD1. V was pared by 4 bases and J by 7 bases, with 0 bases of the junction left unmatched. CDR3 length equals 14 residues. CDR1 is SGHNT and CDR2 is YENEEA in the germline V gene. CDR3 nucleotides: TGTGCCAGCAGCTGGGACAGGGGGAATTCACCCCTCCACTTT. Protein product: CASSWDRGNSPLHF.

The rearrangement uses TRBV19 and TRBJ2-7, with 7 bases lining up with TRBD1. The CDR3 has 14 amino acids. CDR1 is LNHDA, CDR2 SQIVND, per germline (reference sequence). The V segment lost 7 bases and the J segment 2 bases; nucleotides outside the gene matches: 8. As DNA, the CDR3 is TGTGCCAGTACCCCGACAGGGTCCCCCTACGAGCAGTACTTC. It codes for CASTPTGSPYEQYF.

The DNA for the CDR3 is TGTGCCAGCAGCTTAGCCCCGGGACAGGAGAACACTGAAGCTTTCTTT. Translating it yields CASSLAPGQENTEAFF. The rearrangement links TRBV7-9 to TRBJ1-1, with 8 bases matching TRBD1. The CDR3 length is 16 residues. Unmatched junction bases numbered 4, after V lost 0 bases and J lost 1 base. Germline V CDR1 and CDR2: SEHNR, FQNEAQ (reference sequence).

The CDR3 DNA reads TGTGCCAGCACCAGGGACACCGACTACGAGCAGTACTTC. Its translation: CASTRDTDYEQYF. The rearrangement links TRBV7-9 to TRBJ2-7; perhaps TRBD1 as D (6 bases). Trimming took off 7 bases at V and 3 bases at J, with 13 bases between the two ends. The CDR3 consists of 13 residues. Per germline, CDR1 SEHNR and CDR2 FQNEAQ (reference sequence).

In its sample, this clone was seen a few times. The chain is built from TRBV30 and TRBJ1-2; 9 bases align to TRBD1. J gave up 6 bases and V 8 bases, and 7 bases lay outside the gene matches. The CDR3 loop spans 12 amino acids. The germline gives CDR1 GTSNPN, CDR2 SVGIG (reference sequence). In DNA form, the CDR3 reads TGTGCCAGGGACAGGGTAGAAGATGGCTACACCTTC. Its translation is CARDRVEDGYTF.

Only a few counts were recorded for this clone. The rearrangement joins TRBV6-6 to TRBJ1-2; D is unclear. This CDR3 has 13 residues. V gave up 6 bases and J gave up 4 bases, with 12 bases separating them. CDR1 and CDR2 (germline): MNHNY, SVGAGI (reference sequence). Written as DNA, the CDR3 is TGTGCCAGCAGCTCCGGAAAGGGCTATGGCTACACCTTC. Protein product: CASSSGKGYGYTF.

The rearrangement links TRBV6-5 to TRBJ1-1, with D possibly matching TRBD1 (6 bases). Per the germline V gene, CDR1 is MNHEY and CDR2 is SVGAGI. Trimming took off 6 bases at V and 3 bases at J, with 17 bases between the two ends. CDR3 size: 15 residues. This chain's CDR3 is CASSSSIQGYTEAFF. Written as DNA, the CDR3 is TGTGCCAGCAGCTCTTCAATCCAGGGGTACACTGAAGCTTTCTTT.

This clone appeared a single time. V usage is TRBV6-1 and J usage is TRBJ2-1, with D possibly matching TRBD2 (7 bases). Germline V gives CDR1 MNHNS, CDR2 SASEGT. The V end was cut by 6 bases, the J end by 4 bases, with 16 bases between. CDR3 length equals 15 residues. CDR3 sequence (DNA): TGTGCCAGCAGCTCGGGGGGCCACCCATACAATGAGCAGTTCTTC. This sequence encodes CASSSGGHPYNEQFF.

With respect to this clone: The sample contains more than one DNA sequence encoding this CDR3. The chain uses TRBV29-1 and TRBJ1-2; 8 bases are shared with TRBD1. V lost 6 bases, J lost 6 bases, and 9 bases stayed unmatched. Germline values: CDR1 SQVTM, CDR2 ANQGSEA. This CDR3 is 13 amino acids long. The CDR3 spells CSVVTGTGNGYTF. The CDR3 DNA follows: TGCAGCGTAGTGACCGGGACAGGCAATGGCTACACCTTC.

Note on this clone: Other nucleotide sequences from this sample produce the same CDR3. The V call is TRBV14, the J call TRBJ2-7, with TRBD1 matching 7 bases. J gave up 1 base and V 6 bases, and 6 bases lay outside the gene matches. The CDR3 has 14 amino acids. Germline CDR1 reads SGHDN; CDR2 reads FVKESK. CDR3 amino acids: CASSPWTGSYEQYF. The CDR3, as DNA: TGTGCCAGCAGTCCGTGGACAGGTTCCTACGAGCAGTACTTC.

This clone appeared a few times. This chain joins TRBV7-2 and TRBJ1-2; maybe TRBD1 (5 bases). Trimming removed 4 bases from V and 8 bases from J, with 14 bases in between. Germline CDR1 is SGHTA and CDR2 is FQGNSA. The CDR3 totals 13 residues. CDR3 sequence (DNA): TGTGCCAGCAGCTCGTACTTACAGGAGGGCTACACCTTC. It is translated as CASSSYLQEGYTF.

The chain is built from TRBV10-3 and TRBJ2-5; tentatively, D is TRBD1 (5 bases). The CDR3 is made up of 17 amino acids. Germline V gene lookup returns CDR1 ENHRY and CDR2 SYGVKD. V lost 0 bases and J 4 bases, leaving 18 bases between the germline ends. The CDR3 reads CAISESTGQGGRETQYF. For the CDR3, the DNA is TGTGCCATCAGTGAGTCCACGGGTCAGGGTGGTCGAGAGACCCAGTACTTC.

There are a few counts of this clone. This chain links TRBV28 with TRBJ1-1; no clear D. Germline-derived CDR1 and CDR2 are MDHEN and SYDVKM. Trimming shortened V by 7 bases and J by 5 bases, and 5 bases separated the two germline ends. This CDR3 contains 10 residues. The CDR3 sequence is CASKGTEAFF. Written as DNA, the CDR3 is TGTGCCAGCAAAGGAACTGAAGCTTTCTTT. Looking up the rest from reference TRBV28 and TRBJ1-1 gives the full variable domain: DVKVTQSSRYLVKRTGEKVFLECVQDMDHENMFWYRQDPGLGLRLIYFSYDVKMKEKGDIPEGYSVSREKKERFSLILESASTNQTSMYLCASKGTEAFFGQGTRLTVV.

This clone was counted between two and nine times. The junction shows a germline mismatch at one end, possibly a read error. The J gene is TRBJ2-3, the V gene TRBV15; D is perhaps TRBD1 (5 bases). Germline values: CDR1 LNHNV, CDR2 YYDKDF (reference sequence). The CDR3 has 16 amino acids. CDR3 amino acids: CATSGETDASTDTQYF. The CDR3, as DNA: TGTGCCACCAGCGGAGAGACAGACGCTAGCACAGATACGCAGTATTTT.

The rearrangement links TRBV4-1 to TRBJ2-3; 10 bases match TRBD2. Germline-derived CDR1 and CDR2 are MGHRA and YSYEKL. Trimming removed 2 bases from V and 6 bases from J; junction bases left unmatched: 14. The CDR3 totals 18 residues. CDR3 amino acids: CASSQLRSSGGAWDTQYF. As DNA, the CDR3 is TGCGCCAGCAGCCAACTACGATCAAGCGGGGGGGCATGGGATACGCAGTATTTT.

The chain uses TRBV10-3 and TRBJ2-1; tentative D call: TRBD2 (5 bases). The CDR3 is made up of 16 amino acids. The V gene lost 3 bases and the J gene lost 4 bases, with 16 bases spanning the gap. CDR1 is ENHRY, CDR2 SYGVKD, per germline. DNA of the CDR3: TGTGCCATCAGTGAACTGTCGGGGATTGGATACAATGAGCAGTTCTTC. It is translated as CAISELSGIGYNEQFF.

V and J are TRBV11-2 and TRBJ1-2, with TRBD1 matching 7 bases. The V gene end was trimmed by 5 bases and the J gene end by 7 bases; junction bases not matched to a gene: 7. CDR1 is SGHAT, CDR2 FQNNGV, per germline. This CDR3 has 13 amino acids. The CDR3 DNA is TGTGCCAGCAGCCGGGGACAGTCTCGTGGCTACACCTTC. This encodes CASSRGQSRGYTF.

V and J are TRBV7-8 and TRBJ2-3; the match to TRBD2 covers 12 bases. CDR3 length equals 17 residues. Germline-derived CDR1 and CDR2 are SGHVS and FQNEAQ. V lost 0 bases and J lost 3; bases outside the gene matches: 4. For the CDR3, the DNA is TGTGCCAGCAGCTTAGCTAGGCTAGCGGGGGGGACAGATACGCAGTATTTT. Its protein product is CASSLARLAGGTDTQYF.

The DNA for the CDR3 is TGTGCCAGCAGTCAAACAGGGGCTGGCTACTCCTACGAGCAGTACTTC. Protein: CASSQTGAGYSYEQYF. The V gene is TRBV28, the J gene TRBJ2-7, with 7 positions matching TRBD1. The junction had 10 bases not matched to a gene; V was cut back by 5 bases and J by 0 bases. Germline V CDR1 and CDR2: MDHEN, SYDVKM. The CDR3 is 16 amino acids.